The clone carrying this T cell receptor (beta chain) has only a few counts. This sample includes further DNA sequences coding for the same CDR3. In the PCR, 60 Vbeta and 13 Jbeta primers were used. Method: immunoSEQ multiplex PCR; TCRdb's copy keeps in-frame clones and lacks some. The table lists some 120,000 clones, just under 75% of them singletons. The data are from a study of cytomegalovirus exposure and HLA in healthy donors. The sequence was collected from a man between 60 and 75 years old in good health and CMV-seropositive. Sequenced: PBMCs.

The CDR3 is CASSQSGPEQYF. As DNA, the CDR3 is TGTGCCAGCAGCCAATCGGGTCCCGAGCAGTACTTC. This sequence joins TRBV13 and TRBJ2-7, with D unclear. CDR3 length: 12 amino acids. Trimming cost V 5 bases and J 6 bases, with 11 bases left between them. Germline V gives CDR1 PRHDT, CDR2 FYEKMQ (reference sequence).